This record looks at one T cell receptor (beta chain) sequence and its context. The sample is drawn from a study of blood T cell repertoires in COVID-19. About the study: Sites across the United States, Italy and Spain contributed samples from acute and convalescent COVID-19. PBMCs, B-cell-depleted T cells, or T cells were the source of the cDNA or gDNA that made up the material.

The length of the CDR3 is 16 residues. Germline V gives CDR1 MNHEY, CDR2 SVGAGI. With 2 bases removed from V and 0 bases from J, the gap between germline ends came to 11 bases. In the original workflow: Amplification of reference gene primers provided the estimated nucleated cell counts. The data were produced by immunoSEQ multiplex PCR, yet TCRdb's version contains in-frame clones alone and is incomplete. The DNA gave D and trimming, while V, J and clone size come from that table. The table records some 47,000 clones, 86% of them present only once. Sequencing input: peripheral blood. The sequence was collected from a woman aged 80 or over with acute or convalescent COVID-19. The chain recombines TRBV6-5 with TRBJ2-1, with a tentative D call TRBD2 (6 bases). The CDR3 coding sequence is TGTGCCAGCAGTTACGGTGACGGGAGCTCCTACAATGAGCAGTTCTTC. This codes for CASSYGDGSSYNEQFF.